This T cell receptor beta chain was identified in a study of blood T cell repertoires in COVID-19. Study overall: There were acute and convalescent COVID-19 samples, and they came from the United States, Italy and Spain. Sources were T cells, B-cell-depleted T cells, or PBMCs; the material itself was cDNA or gDNA.

Seattle-derived patients entered the study during active infection and were followed longitudinally. This CDR3 comprises 12 residues. V lost 2 bases and J lost 1, with 2 bases in between. The V gene's germline CDR1 is SGHNT and CDR2 YENEEA. Per the original data handling: For nucleated cells, counts were estimated from reference gene primer amplification. Assay used: immunoSEQ multiplex PCR; TCRdb lists only in-frame clones, some missing. V and J calls and clone size are given by that table; D and trimming were obtained from the DNA. The table shows 300,000 to 400,000 clones, with 86% occurring only once.

The rearrangement joins TRBV11-3 to TRBJ1-2; D uncertain. Sequencing was carried out using peripheral blood. This sequence originates from a woman aged 55-69 years with COVID-19, enrolled during active disease. The CDR3 bases are TGTGCCAGCAGCTTACATAACTATGGCTACACCTTC. It encodes CASSLHNYGYTF.